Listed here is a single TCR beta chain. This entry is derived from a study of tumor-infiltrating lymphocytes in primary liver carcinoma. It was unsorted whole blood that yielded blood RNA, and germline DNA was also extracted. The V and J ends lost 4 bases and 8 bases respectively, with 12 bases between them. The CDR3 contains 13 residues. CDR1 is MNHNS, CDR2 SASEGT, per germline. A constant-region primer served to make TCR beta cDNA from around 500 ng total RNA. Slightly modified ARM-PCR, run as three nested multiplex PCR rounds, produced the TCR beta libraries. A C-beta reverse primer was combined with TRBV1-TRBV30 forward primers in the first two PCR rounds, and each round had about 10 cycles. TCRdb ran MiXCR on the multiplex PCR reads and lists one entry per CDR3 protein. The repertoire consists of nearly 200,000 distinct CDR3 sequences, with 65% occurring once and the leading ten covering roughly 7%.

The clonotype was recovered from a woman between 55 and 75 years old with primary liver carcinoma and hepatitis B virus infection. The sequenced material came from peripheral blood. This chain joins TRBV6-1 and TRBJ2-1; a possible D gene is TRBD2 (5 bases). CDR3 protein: CASSASRPDEQFF. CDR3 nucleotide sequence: TGTGCCAGCAGTGCTAGCCGGCCTGATGAGCAGTTCTTC.